This T cell receptor (beta chain) was sequenced for a study of identifying expanded T cells in peripheral blood. Germline CDR1 is SGHNT and CDR2 is YYREEE (reference sequence). The CDR3 length is 13 residues. The ends were cut back, 2 bases at V and 7 bases at J, with 13 bases in the middle. On this clone itself: The antigen is not known.

Findings and caveats of the study: Over approximately two and four weeks, about 15 and 19 clones changed, versus roughly 1.1 between replicates. Variance in clone template counts between roughly two-week samples significantly increased with total template count across all healthy donors.

Profiling relied on immunoSEQ multiplex PCR, and the TCRdb table lists in-frame clones only, not all of them. The repertoire consists of approximately 97,000 clones, with roughly 88% occurring once and the leading ten covering around 14%. During the collection period, no donor immune events like infections were recorded. Input material: blood. The clonotype was recovered from a person between 18 and 75 years old in good health. The chain uses TRBV5-4 and TRBJ2-7; D might be TRBD2 (6 bases). The DNA of the CDR3 is TGTGCCAGCAGCTTTCGGGACTTGGGGGAGCAGTACTTC. Its protein is CASSFRDLGEQYF.